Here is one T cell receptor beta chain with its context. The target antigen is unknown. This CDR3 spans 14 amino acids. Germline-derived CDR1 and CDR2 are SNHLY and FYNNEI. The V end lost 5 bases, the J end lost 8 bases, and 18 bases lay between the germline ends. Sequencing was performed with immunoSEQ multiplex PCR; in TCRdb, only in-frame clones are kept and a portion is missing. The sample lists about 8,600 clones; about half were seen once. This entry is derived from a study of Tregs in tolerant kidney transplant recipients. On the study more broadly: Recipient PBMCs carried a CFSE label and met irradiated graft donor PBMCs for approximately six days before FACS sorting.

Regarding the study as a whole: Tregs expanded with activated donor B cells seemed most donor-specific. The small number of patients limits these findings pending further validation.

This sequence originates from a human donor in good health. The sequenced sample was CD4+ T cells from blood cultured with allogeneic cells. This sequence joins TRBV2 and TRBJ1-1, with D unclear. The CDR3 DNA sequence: TGTGCCAGCAGTATTAAAAGGATGGAGGCGGAAGCTTTCTTT. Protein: CASSIKRMEAEAFF.